A single sample is the source of the 24 T cell receptor beta chains below, sequenced in a study of metastatic and nonmetastatic thyroid tumors. No patient received treatment before thyroid surgery. TCRdb re-analyzed the PCR reads through MiXCR. The table has about 59,000 clones, about 17% seen once. Input material: blood. The receptors were gathered from a male donor with papillary thyroid cancer or a benign thyroid nodule (not recorded which). Some clones in this sample may be carry-over from other donors' samples.

The rearrangement joins TRBV7-3 to TRBJ2-1; TRBD2 matches 7 bases. In germline, CDR1 is SGHTA, CDR2 FQGTGA. There are 14 residues in the CDR3. J was trimmed by 4 bases and V by 4 bases; bases with no gene match: 4. This chain's CDR3 is CASSSWGGYNEQFF. CDR3 sequence (DNA): TGTGCCAGCAGCTCGTGGGGGGGTTACAATGAGCAGTTCTTC.

The chain carries TRBV5-6 and TRBJ2-1; 12 nucleotides agree with TRBD2. The CDR3 is 15 amino acids. Germline CDR1 and CDR2: SGHDT and YYEEEE. After removal of 2 bases from V and 9 bases from J, the junction contained 6 bases not matched to a gene. This CDR3 reads CASSFLAGGPCEQFF. The CDR3 DNA is TGTGCCAGCAGCTTCCTAGCGGGAGGGCCCTGTGAGCAGTTCTTC.

This clone showed up many times. J is TRBJ2-7 and V is TRBV6-2 or TRBV6-3; perhaps TRBD2 as D (5 bases). The CDR3 totals 13 residues. V was trimmed by 8 bases and J by 0 bases, leaving 11 bases between them. Germline V gives CDR1 MNHEY, CDR2 SVGEGT. This chain's CDR3 is CASGSPISYEQYV. The CDR3, as DNA: TGTGCCAGCGGGAGCCCGATCTCCTACGAGCAGTACGTC.

This clone was detected only a few times. A single base separates this from a much larger clone, so it may be a read error. CDR3: CAWNGVQGNEKLFF. CDR3 nucleotides: TGTGCCTGGAATGGGGTACAGGGTAATGAAAAACTGTTTTTT. The chain couples TRBV30 to TRBJ1-4; tentatively, D is TRBD1 (6 bases). Trimming took off 4 bases at V and 4 bases at J, with 13 bases between the two ends. Germline assignment: CDR1 GTSNPN and CDR2 SVGIG (reference sequence). The CDR3 is 14 amino acids.

Comment on this clone: This may arise from a read error, as a much more abundant clone is one base away. The identical CDR3 is also encoded by other nucleotide sequences in the sample. The chain uses TRBV9 and TRBJ2-2; 13 bases line up with TRBD2. CDR3 length: 17 amino acids. Germline V gene sequence: CDR1 SGDLS, CDR2 YYNGEE. The CDR3 DNA sequence: TGTGCTAGCAGCGGAAGACTAGCGGGAGGACCCACCGGGGAGCTGTTTTTT. Protein: CASSGRLAGGPTGELFF.

This clone has more than one count but fewer than ten. It is likely a read error, because the conserved phenylalanine at the end of the CDR3 is missing. The V and J genes are TRBV27 and TRBJ1-2; D remains unclear. The V gene lost 5 bases and the J gene lost 4 bases, with 14 bases spanning the gap. Germline V lookup: CDR1 MNHEY, CDR2 SMNVEV (reference sequence). The CDR3 length is 14 residues. As DNA, the CDR3 is TGTGCCAGCAGTCCCCAAGAGAATTTCTATGGCTACACCCTC. Protein sequence: CASSPQENFYGYTL.

The J gene is TRBJ2-1, the V gene TRBV11-2, with D tentatively TRBD1 (5 bases). Trimming stripped 5 bases from V and 0 bases from J, with 20 bases between. Looked up from germline, CDR1 is SGHAT and CDR2 is FQNNGV. There are 18 residues in the CDR3. CDR3 loop: CASSVGPLRGVSYNEQFF. Written as DNA, the CDR3 is TGTGCCAGCAGCGTGGGGCCCCTGCGTGGGGTCTCCTACAATGAGCAGTTCTTC.

The chain links TRBV4-3 to TRBJ2-7; D may be TRBD2 (6 bases). Germline V gene sequence: CDR1 LGHNA, CDR2 YSLEER. V was trimmed by 2 bases and J by 4 bases, leaving 12 bases between them. The CDR3 contains 14 residues. The chain's CDR3 is CASSQSGSFYEQYF. Here the CDR3 DNA reads TGCGCCAGCAGCCAAAGCGGGTCCTTTTACGAGCAGTACTTC.

This clone came up many times. The V call is TRBV15, the J call TRBJ2-7; TRBD1 aligns across 10 bases. The J segment lost 11 bases and the V segment lost 0 bases, leaving 7 bases of the junction unmatched. The CDR3 contains 14 residues. Germline CDR1 and CDR2: LNHNV and YYDKDF (reference sequence). The CDR3 region has the DNA TGTGCCACCAGCAGAGATAGGGGACAGGGGCCGAAGTACTTC. The encoded protein is CATSRDRGQGPKYF.

This clone turned up a few times. V is TRBV6-4 and J is TRBJ2-1; 10 positions agree with TRBD2. The germline gives CDR1 MRHNA, CDR2 SNTAGT. V shed 3 bases and J 11 bases; nucleotides not matched to a gene: 13. This CDR3 is built from 16 residues. Written as DNA, the CDR3 is TGTGCCAGCAGTGAAGCCAGCGGGGGGGACGCGGATAAGCAGTTCTTC. Translation: CASSEASGGDADKQFF.

In this sample, this clone turned up many times. This sequence joins TRBV20-1 and TRBJ2-1; TRBD2 agrees at 9 bases. The CDR3 length is 13 residues. Germline assignment: CDR1 DFQATT and CDR2 SNEGSKA (reference sequence). V trimming: 8 bases; J trimming: 7 bases; junction bases outside the gene matches: 9. The CDR3 spells CSSRREGSNEQFF. Written as DNA, the CDR3 is TGCAGTTCCAGGCGGGAGGGCTCAAATGAGCAGTTCTTC.

This clone showed up many times. The V call is TRBV19, the J call TRBJ1-2; TRBD1 matches 8 bases. The CDR3 totals 13 residues. J lost 4 bases, V lost 6 bases, and 4 bases had no gene match. From germline, CDR1 is LNHDA and CDR2 SQIVND (reference sequence). CDR3 region: CASRPGQGYGYTF. As DNA, the CDR3 is TGTGCCAGTAGACCAGGACAGGGCTATGGCTACACCTTC.

This clone came up many times. The rearrangement uses TRBV6-1 and TRBJ2-5; no clear D gene. This CDR3 comprises 12 residues. V was cut by 10 bases and J by 1 base, with 10 bases left in between. Germline CDR1 is MNHNS and CDR2 is SASEGT. The CDR3 DNA reads TGTGCCACGACGGGCAGCCAAGAGACCCAGTACTTC. It translates to CATTGSQETQYF.

This clone was recorded many times. CDR3 bases: TGTGCCAGCAGCTCCCTTAAGAGGGGACTAGTCTACAATGAGCAGTTCTTC. The encoded protein is CASSSLKRGLVYNEQFF. The chain is built from TRBV4-2 and TRBJ2-1, with 8 bases lining up with TRBD2. V dropped 5 bases and J dropped 3; count of bases not matched to a gene: 12. CDR1 is LGHNA and CDR2 is YNFKEQ in the germline V gene. CDR3 length: 17 residues.

This clone is labeled medium-sized. The CDR3 nucleotides read TGTGCCAGTAGGAACCGGGGGGAGAACACTGAAGCTTTCTTT. Amino acid sequence: CASRNRGENTEAFF. The chain links TRBV19 to TRBJ1-1; D perhaps matches TRBD1 (5 bases). The CDR3 covers 14 residues. CDR1 and CDR2 from the germline V gene are LNHDA and SQIVND (reference sequence). V lost 6 bases, J lost 1 base, and 12 bases lay in between. Variable domain in full (rest from reference TRBV19 and TRBJ1-1): DGGITQSPKYLFRKEGQNVTLSCEQNLNHDAMYWYRQDPGQGLRLIYYSQIVNDFQKGDIAEGYSVSREKKESFPLTVTSAQKNPTAFYLCASRNRGENTEAFFGQGTRLTVV.

This clone was seen ten or more times. The gene calls are TRBV6-2 or TRBV6-3 and TRBJ2-3; 8 nucleotides match TRBD2. Trimming removed 5 bases from V and 7 bases from J; junction bases left unmatched: 11. This CDR3 comprises 15 residues. Germline CDR1 is MNHEY and CDR2 is SVGEGT. DNA of the CDR3: TGTGCCAGCAGTAGGAATAGCGGGGCGGGGAATACGCAGTATTTT. This encodes CASSRNSGAGNTQYF.

In its sample, this clone was seen many times. The same CDR3 is also encoded by other DNA sequences in this sample. DNA of the CDR3: TGTGCCAGCCGTCCTAGGACATCGAACACCGGGGAGCTGTTTTTT. Encoded protein: CASRPRTSNTGELFF. The chain combines TRBV27 with TRBJ2-2, with D perhaps matching TRBD1 (5 bases). The CDR3 is 15 residues long. The germline CDR1 and CDR2 sequences are MNHEY and SMNVEV (reference sequence). Trimming pared 8 bases from V and 0 bases from J, leaving 13 bases between.

Ten or more counts support this clone. The chain couples TRBV30 to TRBJ1-1; D call uncertain. The CDR3 totals 13 residues. Trimming pared 5 bases from V and 5 bases from J, leaving 15 bases between. The germline V gene encodes CDR1 GTSNPN and CDR2 SVGIG (reference sequence). For the CDR3, the DNA is TGTGCCTGGGTCCCCGGCCGGAGGACTGAAGCTTTCTTT. Protein product: CAWVPGRRTEAFF.

On this clone: One end of the junction varies from germline; a read error may be responsible. Other DNA sequences within the sample encode an identical CDR3. V and J are TRBV7-3 and TRBJ2-2; 8 bases agree with TRBD1. Germline V lookup: CDR1 SGHTA, CDR2 FQGTGA. The CDR3 totals 15 residues. The chain's CDR3 is CASSQQGANTGELFF. The CDR3 region has the DNA TGTGCCAGCAGCCAGCAGGGGGCTAACACCGGTGAGCTGTTTTTT.

This clone was observed at least ten times. This chain joins TRBV3-1 and TRBJ2-1; no firm D call. This CDR3 spans 20 amino acids. The germline V and J ends were trimmed by 3 bases and 4 bases, with 28 bases remaining between them. Germline V gene sequence: CDR1 LGHDT, CDR2 YNNKEL (reference sequence). The CDR3 DNA is TGTGCCAGCAGCCATAAGCCCCCGATCCAGGCTCAAAGGCCTTACAATGAGCAGTTCTTC. Encoded protein: CASSHKPPIQAQRPYNEQFF.

The chain's CDR3 is CASSQVTSGCYEQFF. In DNA form, the CDR3 reads TGCGCCAGCAGCCAAGTTACTAGCGGGTGTTATGAGCAGTTCTTC. This chain connects TRBV4-1 to TRBJ2-1; TRBD2 matches at 9 bases. The germline gives CDR1 MGHRA, CDR2 YSYEKL. CDR3 length: 15 residues. V trimming: 1 base; J trimming: 8 bases; junction bases outside the gene matches: 6.

This clone was seen only a few times. The junction does not match germline at one end; this may be a read error. The chain is built from TRBV15 and TRBJ1-1, with D hard to call. Germline-derived CDR1 and CDR2 are LNHNV and YYDKDF (reference sequence). The CDR3 is 14 amino acids. DNA for the CDR3: TGTGCCACCAGGATAGCTCCCGGTAAACCTGAAGCCTTCTTT. Translated, it gives CATRIAPGKPEAFF.

In this sample, this clone turned up many times. The sample contains more than one DNA sequence encoding this CDR3. This rearrangement joins TRBV28 to TRBJ1-2, with D unclear. Germline-derived CDR1 and CDR2 are MDHEN and SYDVKM. The CDR3 extends over 15 amino acids. The V end was cut by 5 bases, the J end by 2 bases, with 15 bases between. The CDR3 loop reads CASSPPFGGNYGYTF. CDR3 DNA: TGTGCCAGCAGTCCCCCTTTTGGAGGGAACTATGGCTACACCTTC.

The chain is built from TRBV5-4 and TRBJ2-1; D is unresolved. V was trimmed by 0 bases and J by 11 bases, leaving 6 bases between them. CDR3 length: 11 amino acids. Germline V gene sequence: CDR1 SGHNT, CDR2 YYREEE (reference sequence). The CDR3 sequence is CASSLGPKQFF. CDR3 in DNA: TGTGCCAGCAGCTTGGGACCTAAGCAGTTCTTC.